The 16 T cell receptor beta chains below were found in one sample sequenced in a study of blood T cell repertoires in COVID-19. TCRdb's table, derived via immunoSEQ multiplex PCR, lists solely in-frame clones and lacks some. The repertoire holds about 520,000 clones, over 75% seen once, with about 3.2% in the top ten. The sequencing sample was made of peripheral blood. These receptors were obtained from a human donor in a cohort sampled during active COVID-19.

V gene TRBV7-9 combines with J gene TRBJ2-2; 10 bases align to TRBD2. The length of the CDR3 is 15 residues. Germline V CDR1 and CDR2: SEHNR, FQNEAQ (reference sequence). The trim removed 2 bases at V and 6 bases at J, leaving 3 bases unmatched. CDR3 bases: TGTGCCAGCAGCTTAAGCGGGAGGGCGGCCGGGGAGCTGTTTTTT. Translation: CASSLSGRAAGELFF.

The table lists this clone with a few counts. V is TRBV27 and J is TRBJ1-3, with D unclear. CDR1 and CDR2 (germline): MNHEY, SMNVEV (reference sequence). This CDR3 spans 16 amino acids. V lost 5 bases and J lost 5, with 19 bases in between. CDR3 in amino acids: CASSRSAGDYRNTIYF. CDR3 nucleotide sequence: TGTGCCAGCAGTCGTAGTGCAGGAGACTATCGAAACACCATATATTTT.

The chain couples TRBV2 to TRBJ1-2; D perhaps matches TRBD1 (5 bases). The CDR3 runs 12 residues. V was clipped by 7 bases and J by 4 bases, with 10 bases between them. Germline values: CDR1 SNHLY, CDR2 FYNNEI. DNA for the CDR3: TGTGCCAGCATTCCAAGGGGCTATGGCTACACCTTC. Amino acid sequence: CASIPRGYGYTF.

CDR3: CASSGTGRGTEAFF. The CDR3, as DNA: TGTGCCAGCAGTGGGACAGGGAGGGGAACTGAAGCTTTCTTT. The chain couples TRBV25-1 to TRBJ1-1; TRBD1 matches 8 bases. CDR3 length: 14 amino acids. J gave up 5 bases and V 4 bases, and 6 bases lay outside the gene matches. From germline, CDR1 is MGHDK and CDR2 SYGVNS.

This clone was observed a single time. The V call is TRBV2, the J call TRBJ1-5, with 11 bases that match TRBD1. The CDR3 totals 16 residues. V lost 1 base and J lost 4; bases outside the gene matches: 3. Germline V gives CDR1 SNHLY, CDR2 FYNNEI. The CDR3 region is CASSEGGQGANQPQHF. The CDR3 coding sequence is TGTGCCAGCAGTGAAGGCGGACAGGGGGCAAATCAGCCCCAGCATTTT.

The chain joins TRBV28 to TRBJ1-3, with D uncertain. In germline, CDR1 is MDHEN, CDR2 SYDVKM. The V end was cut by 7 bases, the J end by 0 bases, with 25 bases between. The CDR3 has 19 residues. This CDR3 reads CASTLHGGPLNNSGNTIYF. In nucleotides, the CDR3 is TGTGCCAGCACCCTCCATGGCGGGCCCTTGAATAACTCTGGAAACACCATATATTTT.

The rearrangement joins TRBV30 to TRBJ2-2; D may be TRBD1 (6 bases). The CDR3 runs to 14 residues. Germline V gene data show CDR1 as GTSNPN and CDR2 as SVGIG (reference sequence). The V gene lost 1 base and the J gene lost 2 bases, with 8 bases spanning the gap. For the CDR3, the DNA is TGTGCCTGGAGTGGGGGGCTCAACACCGGGGAGCTGTTTTTT. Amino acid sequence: CAWSGGLNTGELFF.

The CDR3 loop is CASSQDWETGISSEQFF. The CDR3 region has the DNA TGTGCCAGCAGCCAAGATTGGGAGACAGGGATAAGTAGTGAGCAGTTCTTC. The rearrangement links TRBV3-1 (or the pseudogene TRBV3-2) to TRBJ2-1; 7 bases map to TRBD1. Per the germline V gene, CDR1 is LGHDT and CDR2 is YNNKEL (reference sequence). The V and J ends lost 0 bases and 9 bases, in that order; junction bases with no gene match: 14. The CDR3 runs to 17 residues.

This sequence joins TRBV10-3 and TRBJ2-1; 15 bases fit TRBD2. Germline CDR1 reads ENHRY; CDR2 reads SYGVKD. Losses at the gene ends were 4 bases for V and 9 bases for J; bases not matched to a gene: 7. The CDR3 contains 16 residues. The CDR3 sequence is CAISAGLAGGPGEQFF. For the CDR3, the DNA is TGTGCCATCAGTGCCGGACTAGCGGGAGGGCCCGGTGAGCAGTTCTTC.

The CDR3 region has the DNA TGTGCCAGCAGCCCGGGGGGCGTCTATGGCTACACCTTC. It specifies CASSPGGVYGYTF. The gene calls are TRBV7-2 and TRBJ1-2; a possible D gene is TRBD1 (6 bases). Germline values: CDR1 SGHTA, CDR2 FQGNSA. V gave up 5 bases and J gave up 4 bases, with 11 bases separating them. This CDR3 spans 13 amino acids.

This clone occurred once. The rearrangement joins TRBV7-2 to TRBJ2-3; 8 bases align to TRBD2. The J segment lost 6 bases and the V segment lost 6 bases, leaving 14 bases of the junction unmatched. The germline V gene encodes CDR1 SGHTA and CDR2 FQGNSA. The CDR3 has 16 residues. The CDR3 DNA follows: TGTGCCAGCAGTCTACAGGGCGGGAGGATTATTGATACGCAGTATTTT. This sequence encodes CASSLQGGRIIDTQYF.

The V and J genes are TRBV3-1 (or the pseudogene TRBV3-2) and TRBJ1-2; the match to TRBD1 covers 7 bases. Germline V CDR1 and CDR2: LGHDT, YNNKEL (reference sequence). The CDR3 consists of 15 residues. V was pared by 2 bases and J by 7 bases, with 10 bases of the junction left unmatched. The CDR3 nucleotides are TGTGCCAGCAGCCAATATAACAGGGGTAGGTCTGGCTACACCTTC. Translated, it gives CASSQYNRGRSGYTF.

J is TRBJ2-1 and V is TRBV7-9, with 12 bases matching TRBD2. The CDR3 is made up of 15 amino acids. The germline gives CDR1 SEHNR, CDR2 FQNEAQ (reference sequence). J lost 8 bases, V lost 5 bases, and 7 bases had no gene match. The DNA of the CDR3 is TGTGCCAGCAGCGAGCTAGCGGGAGGGCCGGATGAGCAGTTCTTC. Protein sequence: CASSELAGGPDEQFF.

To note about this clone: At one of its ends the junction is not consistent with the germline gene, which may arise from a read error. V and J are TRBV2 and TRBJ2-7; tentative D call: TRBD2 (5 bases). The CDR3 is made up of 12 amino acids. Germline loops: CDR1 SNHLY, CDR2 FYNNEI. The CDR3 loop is CASTPDSNEQYF. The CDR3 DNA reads TGTGCCAGCACCCCGGACTCCAACGAGCAGTACTTC.

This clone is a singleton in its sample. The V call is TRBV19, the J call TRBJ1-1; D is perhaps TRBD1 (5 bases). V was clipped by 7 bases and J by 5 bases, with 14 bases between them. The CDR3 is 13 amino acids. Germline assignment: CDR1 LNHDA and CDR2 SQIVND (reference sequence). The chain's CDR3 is CASKNGGGTEAFF. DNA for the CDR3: TGTGCCAGTAAAAATGGGGGGGGGACTGAAGCTTTCTTT. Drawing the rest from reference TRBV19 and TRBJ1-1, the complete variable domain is DGGITQSPKYLFRKEGQNVTLSCEQNLNHDAMYWYRQDPGQGLRLIYYSQIVNDFQKGDIAEGYSVSREKKESFPLTVTSAQKNPTAFYLCASKNGGGTEAFFGQGTRLTVV.

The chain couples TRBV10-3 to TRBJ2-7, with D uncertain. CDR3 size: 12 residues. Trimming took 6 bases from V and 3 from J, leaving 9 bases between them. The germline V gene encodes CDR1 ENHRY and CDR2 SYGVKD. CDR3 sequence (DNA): TGTGCCATCAGCCCCACGGGCTACGAGCAGTACTTC. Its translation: CAISPTGYEQYF.